Here is one T cell receptor (beta chain) with its context. The CDR3 consists of 14 residues. Germline CDR1 and CDR2: ENHRY and SYGVKD. Trimming cost V 11 bases and J 4 bases, with 20 bases left between them. This entry belongs to a study of blood T cell repertoires in COVID-19. Overall study: There were acute and convalescent COVID-19 samples, and they came from the United States, Italy and Spain. PBMCs, B-cell-depleted T cells, or T cells provided the cDNA or gDNA that made up the material.

Per the authors' pipeline: Amplified reference gene primers provided the basis for estimating nucleated cell counts. Clones were read by immunoSEQ multiplex PCR, and TCRdb kept only the in-frame ones, dropping some. For V, J and clone size, that table is used; D and trimming come from the DNA. The sample lists under 75,000 clones, 81% occurring once. What was sequenced was peripheral blood. The clonotype comes from a woman of 80 years or more with active or convalescent COVID-19. The V and J genes are TRBV10-3 and TRBJ2-5; maybe TRBD1 (6 bases). The CDR3 nucleotides read TGTGCCGTGAGAGGGACACAGGACGTAGAGACCCAGTACTTC. As protein: CAVRGTQDVETQYF.